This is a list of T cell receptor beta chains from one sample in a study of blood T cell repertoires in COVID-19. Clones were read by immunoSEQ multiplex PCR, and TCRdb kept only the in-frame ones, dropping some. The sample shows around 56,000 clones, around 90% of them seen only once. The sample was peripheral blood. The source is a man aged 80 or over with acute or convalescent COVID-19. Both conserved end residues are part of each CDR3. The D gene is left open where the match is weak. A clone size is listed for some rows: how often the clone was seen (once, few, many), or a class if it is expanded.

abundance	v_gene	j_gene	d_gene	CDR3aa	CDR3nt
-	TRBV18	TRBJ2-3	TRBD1	CASSPNEGAGDTQYF	TGTGCCAGCTCACCGAACGAGGGGGCGGGAGATACGCAGTATTTT
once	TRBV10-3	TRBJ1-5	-	CAISDLSQPQHF	TGTGCCATCAGTGATTTGAGTCAGCCCCAGCATTTT
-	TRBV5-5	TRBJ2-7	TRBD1	CASSRTGDRLDEQYF	TGTGCCAGCAGCCGGACAGGGGATCGTCTTGACGAGCAGTACTTC
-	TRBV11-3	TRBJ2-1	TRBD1	CASSVGGQVNEQFF	TGTGCCAGCAGTGTAGGGGGACAGGTAAATGAGCAGTTCTTC
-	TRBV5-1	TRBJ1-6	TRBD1	CASSPQGGQGARGSPLHF	TGCGCCAGCAGCCCCCAGGGGGGACAGGGGGCTAGGGGATCACCCCTCCACTTT
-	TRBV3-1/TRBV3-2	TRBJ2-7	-	CASSQNPTQGLGEQYF	TGTGCCAGCAGCCAAAACCCCACACAGGGCCTGGGGGAGCAGTACTTC
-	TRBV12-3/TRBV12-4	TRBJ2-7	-	CASSSNRAYEQYF	TGTGCCAGCAGTTCAAATCGGGCCTACGAGCAGTACTTC
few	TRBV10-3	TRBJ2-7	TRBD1	CAISAGDSGPYEQYF	TGTGCCATCAGTGCAGGGGACAGTGGCCCCTACGAGCAGTACTTC
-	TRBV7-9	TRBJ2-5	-	CASSLAGAGETQYF	TGTGCCAGCAGCTTAGCAGGGGCCGGGGAGACCCAGTACTTC
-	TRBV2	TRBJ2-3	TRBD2	CASSGLAGGQGDTQYF	TGTGCCAGCAGCGGACTAGCGGGGGGGCAGGGAGATACGCAGTATTTT
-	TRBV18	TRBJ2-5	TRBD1	CASSRTRQGSQETQYF	TGTGCCAGCTCACGAACCCGACAGGGTTCGCAAGAGACCCAGTACTTC
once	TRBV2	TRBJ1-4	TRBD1	CASSETGGEKLFF	TGTGCCAGCAGTGAAACAGGGGGTGAAAAACTGTTTTTT
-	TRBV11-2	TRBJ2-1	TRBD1	CASSLGQGPTNEQFF	TGTGCCAGCAGCTTAGGACAGGGACCCACCAATGAGCAGTTCTTC
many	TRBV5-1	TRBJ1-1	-	CASSLDGRPNTEAFF	TGCGCCAGCAGCTTGGATGGCAGGCCGAACACTGAAGCTTTCTTT
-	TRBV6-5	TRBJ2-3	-	CASRRQNTDTQYF	TGTGCCAGCAGGAGGCAGAACACAGATACGCAGTATTTT
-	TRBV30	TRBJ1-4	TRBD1	CACSSGTGDEKLFF	TGTGCCTGCTCTTCCGGGACAGGGGACGAAAAACTGTTTTTT
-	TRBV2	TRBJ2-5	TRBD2	CASRGQTSGGETQYF	TGTGCCAGCAGGGGACAGACTAGCGGGGGGGAGACCCAGTACTTC
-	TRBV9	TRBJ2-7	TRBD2	CASSVGVAGRYEQYF	TGTGCCAGCAGCGTAGGAGTAGCGGGGCGGTACGAGCAGTACTTC
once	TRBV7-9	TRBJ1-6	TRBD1	CASSSDRGAWGSPLHF	TGTGCCAGCAGCTCCGACAGGGGCGCGTGGGGTTCACCCCTCCACTTT
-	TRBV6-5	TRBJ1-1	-	CASTIVRGRNTEAFF	TGTGCCAGCACCATCGTTCGTGGGAGGAACACTGAAGCTTTCTTT
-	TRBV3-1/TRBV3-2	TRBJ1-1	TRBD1	CASSLGTGTNTEAFF	TGTGCCAGCAGCCTAGGGACAGGGACGAACACTGAAGCTTTCTTT
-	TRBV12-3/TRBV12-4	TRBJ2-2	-	CASRAGNTGELFF	TGTGCCAGCAGGGCAGGGAACACCGGGGAGCTGTTTTTT
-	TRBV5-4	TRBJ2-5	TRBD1	CASHPGQGPQETQYF	TGTGCCAGCCACCCGGGACAGGGCCCCCAAGAGACCCAGTACTTC
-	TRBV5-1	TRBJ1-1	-	CASSFRAPGDTEAFF	TGCGCCAGCAGCTTCCGGGCCCCGGGGGACACTGAAGCTTTCTTT
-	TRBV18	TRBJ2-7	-	CASSTDYEQYF	TGTGCCAGCTCCACAGACTACGAGCAGTACTTC
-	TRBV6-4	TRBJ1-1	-	CASSDSGQGSAFF	TGTGCCAGCAGTGACTCGGGGCAGGGAAGTGCTTTCTTT